This T cell receptor (beta chain) was documented in a study of T cell responses to AZD1222 COVID-19 vaccine. Here immunoSEQ multiplex PCR was the method, and the copy in TCRdb shows in-frame clones only, minus some. The table shows under 200,000 clones, with around nine tenths occurring only once. The sequences come from peripheral blood, collected on day 0 of AZD1222 vaccination. The TCR comes from an adult in good health.

CDR3: CASSVSGQNTGELFF. The CDR3, as DNA: TGTGCCAGCAGCGTATCGGGACAGAACACCGGGGAGCTGTTTTTT. The chain joins TRBV9 to TRBJ2-2; possibly TRBD1 for D (6 bases). Between the trimmed V and J ends, which lost 1 base and 1 base, there was a span of 8 bases. This CDR3 region has 15 residues. Germline CDR1 is SGDLS and CDR2 is YYNGEE.